Given below is one TCR beta chain in context. What it binds is unknown. A sample-barcoded 5' primer and a J-beta primer mix were used in a second PCR of roughly 6 to 11 cycles. TCRdb recomputed calls from the 5' RACE reads with MiXCR, one row per CDR3 protein. The sample has 1.5 million to 1.9 million distinct CDR3 sequences, roughly 43% seen once. Isolated per sample were at least 6 million PBMCs. A minimum of 6 micrograms of total RNA was extracted per sample. The record originates from a study of blood T cells in healthy people across ages. Findings and caveats of the study: The long-lived group displayed more naive CD4+ cells, plus higher diversity, than the aged donors did.

The CDR3 is 14 amino acids. Germline assignment: CDR1 GTSNPN and CDR2 SVGIG (reference sequence). The ends were cut back, 4 bases at V and 6 bases at J, with 16 bases in the middle. The sample consisted of blood. V usage is TRBV30 and J usage is TRBJ1-5; tentative D call: TRBD1 (5 bases). The TCR sequence derives from a woman under 30 in good health. The CDR3 region is CAWTARASVQPQHF. The DNA for the CDR3 is TGTGCCTGGACCGCCAGGGCGTCGGTTCAGCCCCAGCATTTT.